This T cell receptor (beta chain) was obtained from a study of T cells in Graves' hyperthyroidism and ophthalmopathy. Turning to the study itself: Before any treatment, at initial diagnosis, peripheral blood was collected.

Diagnoses were established using clinical symptoms, serum thyroxine and TRAb, thyroid ultrasound and orbital computed tomography. The blood sample was taken at first hyperthyroidism diagnosis, before any ophthalmopathy symptoms. Each 10 ml fresh peripheral blood draw supplied the PBMCs. From RNA transcripts, TCR beta CDR3 regions were amplified. The TCR CDR3 was amplified in a first-round RT-PCR using the HTBI primer set. From the multiplex PCR reads, TCRdb called clonotypes with MiXCR, one entry per CDR3 protein. The sample holds a few hundred thousand distinct CDR3 sequences; approximately 15% are singletons and the top ten take roughly 15%. In this sample, this clonotype turned up many times. The CDR3 spans 13 residues. V shed 5 bases and J shed 2 bases, with 9 bases lying between them. Germline CDR1 and CDR2: SEHNR and FQNEAQ (reference sequence).

The sequencing input was blood. The rearrangement links TRBV7-9 to TRBJ1-1, with unresolved D. The sequence derives from a woman aged 40 to 50 with Graves' hyperthyroidism that later progressed to Graves' ophthalmopathy. CDR3 bases: TGTGCCAGCAGCAGGCTTACTAACACTGAAGCTTTCTTT. It specifies CASSRLTNTEAFF.